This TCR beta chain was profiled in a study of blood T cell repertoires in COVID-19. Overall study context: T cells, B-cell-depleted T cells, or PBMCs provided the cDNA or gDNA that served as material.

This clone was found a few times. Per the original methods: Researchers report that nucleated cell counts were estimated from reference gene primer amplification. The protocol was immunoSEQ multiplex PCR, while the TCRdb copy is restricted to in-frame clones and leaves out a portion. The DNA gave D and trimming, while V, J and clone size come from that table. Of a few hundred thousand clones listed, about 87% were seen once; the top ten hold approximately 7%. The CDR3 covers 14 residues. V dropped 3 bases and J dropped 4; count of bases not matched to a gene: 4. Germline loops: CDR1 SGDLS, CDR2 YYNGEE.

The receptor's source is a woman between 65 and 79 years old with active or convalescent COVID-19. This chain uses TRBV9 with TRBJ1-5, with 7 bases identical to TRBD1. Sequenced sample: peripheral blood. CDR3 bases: TGTGCCAGCAGCGCCGGGGGACAGAATCAGCCCCAGCATTTT. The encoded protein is CASSAGGQNQPQHF.